These 2 T cell receptor beta chains were sequenced from one sample in a study of T cell responses to AZD1222 COVID-19 vaccine. Sequencing used immunoSEQ multiplex PCR; TCRdb keeps in-frame clones, though not all of them. This repertoire shows 120,000 or so clones, 85% to 90% found once; its top ten account for 28%. The sample consisted of peripheral blood, taken on day 0 of AZD1222 vaccination. The receptor set was obtained from an adult in good health.

The genes are TRBV4-2 and TRBJ2-3; TRBD2 matches at 10 bases. J was trimmed by 5 bases and V by 0 bases; bases with no gene match: 11. The germline gives CDR1 LGHNA, CDR2 YNFKEQ. The length of the CDR3 is 18 residues. The DNA of the CDR3 is TGTGCCAGCAGCCAAGATAGGCTAGCGGGAGTGCGAGTAGATACGCAGTATTTT. This encodes CASSQDRLAGVRVDTQYF.

The table lists this clone with a few counts. The chain has TRBV6-4 and TRBJ1-1; D unresolved. The CDR3 sequence is 15 residues long. V shed 3 bases and J shed 5 bases, with 16 bases lying between them. In germline, CDR1 is MRHNA, CDR2 SNTAGT. CDR3 in DNA: TGTGCCAGCAGTGATTCCCGGATGGAGTGGACTGAAGCTTTCTTT. This encodes CASSDSRMEWTEAFF.